Described below is a single TCR beta chain sequence and its context. Using immunoSEQ multiplex PCR, the repertoire was profiled, and TCRdb retains in-frame clones only, with some absent. This sample has 40,000 to 55,000 clones; around 87% occur once, and the top ten carry 10%. The data are from a study of PD-L1 blockade in urothelial cancer. The junction had 12 bases not matched to a gene; V was cut back by 4 bases and J by 5 bases. CDR3 length: 18 residues. In germline, CDR1 is MNHEY, CDR2 SMNVEV (reference sequence). The time point here: peripheral blood 6 weeks after treatment start. This clonotype originated in a man between 60 and 75 years old with urothelial cancer. Sequencing used PBMCs, obtained around atezolizumab (anti-PD-L1) treatment. The genes are TRBV27 and TRBJ2-1; 12 bases line up with TRBD2. Written as DNA, the CDR3 is TGTGCCAGCAGTTCCCCCTCGACTAGCGGGGGCTCAAACAATGAGCAGTTCTTC. Its protein is CASSSPSTSGGSNNEQFF.